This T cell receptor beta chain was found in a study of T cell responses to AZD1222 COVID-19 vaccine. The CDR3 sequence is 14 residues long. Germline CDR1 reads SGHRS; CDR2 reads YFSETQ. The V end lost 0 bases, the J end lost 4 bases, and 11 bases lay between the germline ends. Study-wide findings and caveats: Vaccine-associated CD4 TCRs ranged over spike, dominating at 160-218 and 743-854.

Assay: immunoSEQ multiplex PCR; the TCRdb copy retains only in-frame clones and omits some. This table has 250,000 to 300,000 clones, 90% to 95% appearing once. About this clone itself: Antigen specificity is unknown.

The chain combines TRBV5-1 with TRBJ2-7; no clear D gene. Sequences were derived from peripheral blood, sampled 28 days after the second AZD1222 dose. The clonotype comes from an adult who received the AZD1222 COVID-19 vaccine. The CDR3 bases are TGCGCCAGCAGCTTGGTAGGCACTCCTTACGAGCAGTACTTC. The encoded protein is CASSLVGTPYEQYF.